The rows below give T cell receptor beta chains drawn from one sample of a study of CD8 T cells in Susac syndrome. MiXCR was run by TCRdb on the immunoSEQ multiplex PCR reads, yielding one entry per CDR3 protein. The sample consists of 90,000 to 110,000 distinct CDR3 sequences, roughly 97% of them appearing once. Sequenced material: CD4+ T cells from PBMCs. Source of these receptors: a human donor in good health. Each CDR3 is given with its conserved first and last residue. The D gene is left open where the match is weak. Where a row states a size, it is once, few, many or the class of an expanded clone; other rows omit it.

V gene	clone size	J gene	D gene	CDR3 protein	CDR3 DNA
TRBV5-5	NA	TRBJ2-7	NA	CASSLLGDSGYEQYF	TGTGCCAGCAGCTTGTTAGGGGACTCTGGCTACGAGCAGTACTTC
TRBV5-1	NA	TRBJ2-7	NA	CASSLVPPGDEQYF	TGCGCCAGCAGCTTGGTTCCCCCCGGGGACGAGCAGTACTTC
TRBV4-2	NA	TRBJ1-1	TRBD1	CASSQGGTGDTMFTEAFF	TGTGCCAGCAGCCAAGGGGGGACAGGAGATACTATGTTCACTGAAGCTTTCTTT
TRBV27	NA	TRBJ2-7	TRBD2	CASSSGGGLAGGEEQYF	TGTGCCAGCTCCTCCGGGGGCGGACTAGCGGGAGGGGAAGAGCAGTACTTC
TRBV6-6	NA	TRBJ2-7	NA	CASSSPDRSYEQYF	TGTGCCAGCAGTTCCCCCGACAGAAGCTACGAGCAGTACTTC
TRBV4-3	NA	TRBJ1-2	NA	CASTPLRIPGRTGTF	TGCGCCAGCACCCCCCTTAGGATCCCAGGCCGAACAGGAACCTTC
TRBV4-1	NA	TRBJ2-3	TRBD1	CASSQEGQGLTDTQYF	TGCGCCAGCAGCCAAGAGGGACAGGGACTCACAGATACGCAGTATTTT
TRBV12-3/TRBV12-4	NA	TRBJ2-5	NA	CASSWKQETQYF	TGTGCCAGCAGTTGGAAACAAGAGACCCAGTACTTC
TRBV27	NA	TRBJ2-3	NA	CASSPLGGSPDTQYF	TGTGCCAGCAGTCCTTTGGGCGGAAGTCCAGATACGCAGTATTTT
TRBV24-1	once	TRBJ1-5	NA	CATSDPDNLQPQHF	TGTGCCACCAGTGATCCCGACAATCTTCAGCCCCAGCATTTT
TRBV30	NA	TRBJ1-4	TRBD1	CAWRQGGGNEKLFF	TGTGCCTGGAGACAAGGGGGCGGTAATGAAAAACTGTTTTTT
TRBV5-4	NA	TRBJ2-7	TRBD1	CASSLELGRGPSQFYEQYF	TGTGCCAGCAGCTTGGAGTTGGGCAGGGGGCCATCCCAATTCTACGAGCAGTACTTC
TRBV6-6	NA	TRBJ2-7	NA	CASSPRRTAHWEQYF	TGTGCCAGCAGTCCCCGACGGACCGCGCATTGGGAGCAGTACTTC
TRBV4-1	NA	TRBJ1-1	TRBD1	CASSHVGQGKSNTEAFF	TGCGCCAGCAGCCACGTCGGACAGGGGAAGTCGAACACTGAAGCTTTCTTT
TRBV6-5	once	TRBJ1-1	TRBD1	CASKGANTEAFF	TGTGCCAGCAAGGGGGCTAACACTGAAGCTTTCTTT
TRBV29-1	NA	TRBJ1-4	TRBD1	CSCRTGRTNEKLFF	TGCAGCTGTCGGACAGGACGAACTAATGAAAAACTGTTTTTT
TRBV5-1	NA	TRBJ2-7	TRBD1	CASSGDSNEQYF	TGCGCCAGCAGCGGGGACAGTAACGAGCAGTACTTC
TRBV2	NA	TRBJ1-2	TRBD1	CASSTQATGVQGYTF	TGTGCCAGCAGTACCCAGGCGACAGGGGTGCAGGGCTACACCTTC
TRBV20-1	NA	TRBJ1-4	NA	CSASREKLFF	TGCAGTGCGTCACGCGAAAAACTGTTTTTT
TRBV7-2	NA	TRBJ2-2	NA	CASSSNRVGTGELFF	TGTGCCAGCAGTTCTAACAGGGTCGGAACCGGGGAGCTGTTTTTT
TRBV5-1	NA	TRBJ2-7	TRBD1	CASSFLTGPEYEQYF	TGCGCCAGCAGCTTCTTGACAGGGCCCGAGTACGAGCAGTACTTC
TRBV7-8	NA	TRBJ2-3	NA	CASSREPDTQYF	TGTGCCAGCAGCCGGGAACCGGATACGCAGTATTTT
TRBV5-6	once	TRBJ2-5	TRBD2	CASHGLAVQGTQYF	TGTGCCAGCCACGGACTAGCGGTTCAGGGGACCCAGTACTTC
TRBV11-1	NA	TRBJ2-4	TRBD2	CASSFEASSGTTGAKNIQYF	TGTGCCAGCAGCTTTGAGGCGTCTAGCGGAACAACCGGAGCCAAAAACATTCAGTACTTC
TRBV29-1	NA	TRBJ2-5	NA	CREQGSVSIQETQYF	TGCAGGGAGCAGGGCAGCGTTTCCATCCAAGAGACCCAGTACTTC
TRBV30	NA	TRBJ1-1	NA	CAWSLGTLMNTEAFF	TGTGCCTGGAGTTTGGGCACCCTAATGAACACTGAAGCCTTCTTT